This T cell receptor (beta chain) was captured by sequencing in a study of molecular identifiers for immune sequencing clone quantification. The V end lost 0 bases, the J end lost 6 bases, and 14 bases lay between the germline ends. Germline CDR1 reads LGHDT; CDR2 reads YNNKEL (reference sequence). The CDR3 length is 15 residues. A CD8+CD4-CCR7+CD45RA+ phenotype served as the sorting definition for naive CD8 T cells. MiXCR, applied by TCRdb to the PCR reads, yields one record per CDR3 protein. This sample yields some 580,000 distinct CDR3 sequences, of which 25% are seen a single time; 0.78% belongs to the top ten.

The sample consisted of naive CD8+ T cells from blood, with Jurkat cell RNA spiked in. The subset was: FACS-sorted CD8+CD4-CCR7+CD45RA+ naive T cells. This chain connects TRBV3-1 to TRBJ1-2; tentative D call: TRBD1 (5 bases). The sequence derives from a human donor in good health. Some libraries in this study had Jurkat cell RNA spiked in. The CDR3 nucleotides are TGTGCCAGCAGCCAAGATACCGAGGGGTATCATGGCTACACCTTC. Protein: CASSQDTEGYHGYTF.